This TCR beta chain appears in the sequencing data of a study of blood T cell repertoires in COVID-19. For the study at large: The United States, Italy and Spain provided the acute and convalescent COVID-19 samples. T cells, B-cell-depleted T cells, or PBMCs supplied cDNA or gDNA.

The V gene's germline CDR1 is SGHVS and CDR2 FQNEAQ. The V end was cut by 1 base, the J end by 0 bases, with 10 bases between. The CDR3 spans 16 residues. The data were produced by immunoSEQ multiplex PCR, yet TCRdb's version contains in-frame clones alone and is incomplete. The sample has about 170,000 clones, about 86% seen once. This receptor was taken from a man aged 50-60 years with active or convalescent COVID-19. V and J are TRBV7-8 and TRBJ2-1; tentatively, D is TRBD2 (6 bases). Sequenced input: peripheral blood. The CDR3 DNA is TGTGCCAGCAGCTTAGAGGGCGGGACCTCCTACAATGAGCAGTTCTTC. This codes for CASSLEGGTSYNEQFF. Looking up the rest from reference TRBV7-8 and TRBJ2-1 gives the full variable domain: GAGVSQSPRYKVAKRGQDVALRCDPISGHVSLFWYQQALGQGPEFLTYFQNEAQLDKSGLPSDRFFAERPEGSVSTLKIQRTQQEDSAVYLCASSLEGGTSYNEQFFGPGTRLTVL.